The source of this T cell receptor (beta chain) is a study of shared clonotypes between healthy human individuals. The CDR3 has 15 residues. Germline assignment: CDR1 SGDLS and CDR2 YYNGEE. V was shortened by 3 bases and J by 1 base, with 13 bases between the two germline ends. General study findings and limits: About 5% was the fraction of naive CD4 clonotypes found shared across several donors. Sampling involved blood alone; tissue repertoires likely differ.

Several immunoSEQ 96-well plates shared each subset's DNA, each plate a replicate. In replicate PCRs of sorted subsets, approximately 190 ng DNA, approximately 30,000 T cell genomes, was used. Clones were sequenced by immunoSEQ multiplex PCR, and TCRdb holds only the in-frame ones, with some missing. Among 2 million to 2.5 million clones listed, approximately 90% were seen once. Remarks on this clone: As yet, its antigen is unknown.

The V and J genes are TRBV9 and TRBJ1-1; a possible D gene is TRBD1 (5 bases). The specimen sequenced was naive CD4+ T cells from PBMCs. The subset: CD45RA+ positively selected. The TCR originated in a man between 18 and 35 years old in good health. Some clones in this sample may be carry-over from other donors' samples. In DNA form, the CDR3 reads TGTGCCAGCAGCGAGCTATGGGACGGGAACACTGAAGCTTTCTTT. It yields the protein CASSELWDGNTEAFF.